One T cell receptor (beta chain) is described in this entry. Its cognate antigen is unknown. TCRdb called the RT-PCR reads again in MiXCR, with one record for every CDR3 protein. This sample carries roughly 570,000 distinct CDR3 sequences, roughly 13% of them seen once, and the ten largest clones take about an eighth. This sample is part of a study of response to subunit inactivated influenza vaccine. Trimming shortened V by 1 base and J by 6 bases, and 9 bases separated the two germline ends. Germline-derived CDR1 and CDR2 are SGHTA and FQGNSA. The CDR3 totals 13 residues. General study results and limits: That few new T cells are recruited by each seasonal influenza vaccination was the authors' suggestion.

The clonotype originates from a man over 45 who received an inactivated influenza vaccine. The chain couples TRBV7-2 to TRBJ1-2; D is unresolved. Sequencing used PBMCs from blood, obtained roughly 45 days after vaccination. The CDR3 bases are TGTGCCAGCAGCTTAGGCGTGTTGGATGGCTACACCTTC. Amino acid sequence: CASSLGVLDGYTF.